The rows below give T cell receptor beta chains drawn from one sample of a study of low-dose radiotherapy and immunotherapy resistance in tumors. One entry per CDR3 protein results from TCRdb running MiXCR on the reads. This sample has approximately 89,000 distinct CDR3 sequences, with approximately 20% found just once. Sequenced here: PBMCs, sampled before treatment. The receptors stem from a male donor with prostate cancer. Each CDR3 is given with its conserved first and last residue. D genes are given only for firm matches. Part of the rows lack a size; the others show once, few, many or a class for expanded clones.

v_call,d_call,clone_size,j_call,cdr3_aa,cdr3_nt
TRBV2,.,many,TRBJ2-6,CASSWDPSGANVLTF,TGTGCCAGCAGTTGGGACCCCTCTGGGGCCAACGTCCTGACTTTC
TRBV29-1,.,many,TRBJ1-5,CSVESGGGSNQPQHF,TGCAGCGTTGAATCTGGGGGCGGGAGCAATCAGCCCCAGCATTTT
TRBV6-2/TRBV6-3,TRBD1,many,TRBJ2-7,CASSYKGTGDYEQYF,TGTGCCAGCAGTTACAAGGGGACAGGGGACTACGAGCAGTACTTC
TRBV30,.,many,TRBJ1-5,CAWSVGVSNQPQHF,TGTGCCTGGAGTGTTGGAGTATCCAATCAGCCCCAGCATTTT
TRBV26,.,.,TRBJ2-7,CATRTPSGEQYF,TGTGCCACCCGGACACCTTCGGGGGAGCAGTACTTC
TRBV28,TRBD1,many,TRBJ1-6,CASSSVDRGNSPLHF,TGTGCCAGCAGTTCAGTCGACAGGGGCAATTCACCCCTCCACTTT
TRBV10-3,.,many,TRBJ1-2,CAISESPGQPSTGYTF,TGTGCCATCAGTGAGTCCCCTGGACAGCCAAGTACTGGCTACACCTTC
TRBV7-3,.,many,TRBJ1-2,CASSLIVFGGASYGYTF,TGTGCCAGCAGCTTAATAGTATTTGGGGGGGCTTCCTATGGCTACACCTTC
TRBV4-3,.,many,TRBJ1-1,CASSQDPGMNTEAFF,TGCGCCAGCAGCCAGGACCCGGGGATGAACACTGAAGCTTTCTTT
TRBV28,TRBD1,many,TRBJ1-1,CASSPPQGANMNTEAFF,TGTGCCAGCAGTCCGCCCCAGGGGGCGAACATGAACACTGAAGCTTTCTTT
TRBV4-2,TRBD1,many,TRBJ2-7,CASSQPGQRREQYF,TGTGCCAGCAGCCAACCGGGACAGAGGCGGGAGCAGTACTTC
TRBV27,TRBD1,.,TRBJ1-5,CASSSRGQGLGKPQHF,TGTGCCAGCAGTTCGAGGGGACAGGGGCTAGGAAAGCCCCAGCATTTT
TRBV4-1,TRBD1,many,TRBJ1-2,CASSQARTGRYGYTF,TGCGCCAGCAGCCAAGCCCGGACAGGAAGATATGGCTACACCTTC
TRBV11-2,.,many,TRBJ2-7,CASSNSYEQYF,TGTGCCAGCAGCAACTCCTACGAGCAGTACTTC
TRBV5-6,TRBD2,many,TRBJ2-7,CASSPSGGEPYEQYF,TGTGCCAGCAGCCCTAGCGGGGGCGAGCCCTACGAGCAGTACTTC
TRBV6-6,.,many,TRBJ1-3,CASSYLGSGNTIYF,TGTGCCAGCAGTTACTTGGGTTCTGGAAACACCATATATTTT
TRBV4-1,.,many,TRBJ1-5,CASSRWGMDSGNQPQHF,TGCGCCAGCAGCCGATGGGGGATGGATAGTGGCAATCAGCCCCAGCATTTT
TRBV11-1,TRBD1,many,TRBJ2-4,CASSLATGGTSKNIQYF,TGCGCCAGCAGCTTGGCCACAGGGGGCACGTCCAAAAACATTCAGTACTTC
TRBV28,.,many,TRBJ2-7,CASSRTQMWGYEQYF,TGTGCCAGCAGCCGCACACAAATGTGGGGCTACGAGCAGTACTTC
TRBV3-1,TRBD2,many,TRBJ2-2,CASSAQTSFSTGELFF,TGTGCCAGCAGCGCCCAGACTAGCTTTAGCACCGGGGAGCTGTTTTTT
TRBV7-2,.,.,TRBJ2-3,CASSLRGGSTDTQYF,TGTGCCAGCAGTTTAAGGGGCGGAAGCACAGATACGCAGTATTTT
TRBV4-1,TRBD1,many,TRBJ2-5,CASSQVRSGGMGETQYF,TGCGCCAGCAGCCAAGTAAGGTCAGGGGGCATGGGAGAGACCCAGTACTTC
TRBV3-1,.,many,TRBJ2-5,CASSQDVKTQYF,TGTGCCAGCAGCCAAGATGTTAAGACCCAGTACTTC
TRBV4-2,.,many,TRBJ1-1,CASSQGGSSEAFF,TGTGCCAGCAGCCAAGGAGGGAGCAGTGAAGCTTTCTTT
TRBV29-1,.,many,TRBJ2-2,CSARDGTFTGELFF,TGCAGCGCTCGGGACGGGACCTTCACCGGGGAGCTGTTTTTT
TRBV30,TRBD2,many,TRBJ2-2,CAWSSGVGAGELFF,TGTGCCTGGAGCAGCGGGGTGGGGGCCGGGGAGCTGTTTTTT
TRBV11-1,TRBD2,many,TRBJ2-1,CASSLYDDLAGVGNEQFF,TGTGCCAGCAGCTTATACGACGATCTAGCGGGAGTTGGCAATGAGCAGTTCTTC
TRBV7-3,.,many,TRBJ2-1,CASSLRGRTYNEQFF,TGTGCCAGCAGCCTCCGCGGCCGAACGTACAATGAGCAGTTCTTC
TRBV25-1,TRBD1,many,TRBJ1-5,CASSGQGSNQPQHF,TGTGCCAGCAGTGGACAGGGGAGCAATCAGCCCCAGCATTTT
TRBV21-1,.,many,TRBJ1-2,CASSGNRPREGNKGYTF,TGTGCCAGCAGCGGTAACAGGCCCCGGGAAGGGAATAAGGGCTACACCTTC
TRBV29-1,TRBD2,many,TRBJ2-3,CSVERKAPLAATDTQYF,TGCAGCGTTGAAAGGAAGGCACCACTAGCGGCCACAGATACGCAGTATTTT
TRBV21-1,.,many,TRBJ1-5,CASRIIPGQYSNQPQHF,TGTGCCAGCAGGATCATACCGGGACAATATAGCAATCAGCCCCAGCATTTT
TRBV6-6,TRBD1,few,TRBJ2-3,CASRRTGLSTDTQYF,TGTGCCAGCAGAAGGACAGGGCTCAGCACAGATACGCAGTATTTT
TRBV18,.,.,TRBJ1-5,CASSPEGGNQPQHF,TGTGCCAGCTCACCAGAGGGTGGCAATCAGCCCCAGCATTTT
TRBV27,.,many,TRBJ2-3,CASSSASPYRADTQYF,TGTGCCAGCAGTTCCGCTAGCCCCTACAGGGCAGATACGCAGTATTTT
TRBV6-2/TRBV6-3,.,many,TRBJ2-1,CASRLLASSYNEQFF,TGTGCCAGCAGACTCCTAGCGAGCTCCTACAATGAGCAGTTCTTC
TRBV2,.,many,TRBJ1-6,CASSVRTDSYNSPLHF,TGTGCCAGCAGTGTTCGGACAGACTCCTATAATTCACCCCTCCACTTT
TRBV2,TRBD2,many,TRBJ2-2,CASSVRRTSGGEPGELFF,TGTGCCAGCAGTGTGAGGCGGACTAGCGGGGGGGAACCCGGGGAGCTGTTTTTT
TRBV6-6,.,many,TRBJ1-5,CASSLLGRANQPQHF,TGTGCCAGCAGTTTATTGGGGCGGGCAAATCAGCCCCAGCATTTT
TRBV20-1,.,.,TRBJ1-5,CSARGPPREGLKSFQPQHF,TGCAGTGCTAGAGGGCCCCCCAGGGAGGGTTTAAAGTCATTTCAGCCCCAGCATTTT
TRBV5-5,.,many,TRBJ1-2,CASNPAGRGSGGYTF,TGTGCCAGCAACCCGGCTGGCAGGGGCTCTGGGGGCTACACCTTC
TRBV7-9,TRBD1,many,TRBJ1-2,CASSSTGTDYGYTF,TGTGCCAGCAGCTCCACCGGGACAGACTATGGCTACACCTTC
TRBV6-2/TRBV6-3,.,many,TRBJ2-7,CASRGLVSYEQYF,TGTGCCAGCAGGGGTCTCGTCTCCTACGAGCAGTACTTC
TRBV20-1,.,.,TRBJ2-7,CSAPRDLSSYEQYF,TGCAGTGCGCCTCGGGACTTGAGCTCCTACGAGCAGTACTTC
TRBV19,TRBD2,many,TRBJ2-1,CASTVGGGGGYNEQFF,TGTGCCAGTACCGTGGGGGGCGGGGGGGGGTACAATGAGCAGTTCTTC
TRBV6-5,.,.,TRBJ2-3,CASRSQERTQYF,TGTGCCAGCAGGTCCCAAGAGAGGACGCAGTATTTT
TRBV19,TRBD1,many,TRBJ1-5,CASSIGGTVNQPQHF,TGTGCCAGTAGTATTGGCGGGACAGTAAATCAGCCCCAGCATTTT
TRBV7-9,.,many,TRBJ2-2,CASSPQAGRFTGELFF,TGTGCCAGCAGCCCCCAGGCAGGGCGGTTCACCGGGGAGCTGTTTTTT
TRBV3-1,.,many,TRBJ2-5,CASSQRTEETQYF,TGTGCCAGCAGCCAACGTACAGAAGAGACCCAGTACTTC
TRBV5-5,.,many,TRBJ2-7,CASSLAVLGGFYEQYF,TGTGCCAGCAGCTTGGCGGTCTTGGGCGGGTTCTACGAGCAGTACTTC
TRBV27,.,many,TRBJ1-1,CASWGIAGVTEAFF,TGTGCCAGCTGGGGTATAGCGGGGGTCACTGAAGCTTTCTTT
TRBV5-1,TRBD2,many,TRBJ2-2,CASSHGRPRYAGELFF,TGCGCCAGCAGCCACGGGAGGCCCCGATACGCCGGGGAGCTGTTTTTT
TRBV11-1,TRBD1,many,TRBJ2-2,CASSAGTGGVNTGELFF,TGTGCCAGCAGCGCCGGGACAGGGGGTGTGAACACCGGGGAGCTGTTTTTT
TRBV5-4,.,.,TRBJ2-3,CASSPSGGRADTQYF,TGTGCCAGCAGCCCTTCAGGCGGCAGGGCAGATACGCAGTATTTT
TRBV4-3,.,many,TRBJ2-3,CASSQDNLQDTQYF,TGCGCCAGCAGCCAAGATAACCTGCAAGATACGCAGTATTTT
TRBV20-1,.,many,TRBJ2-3,CSARPYLGGDTDTQYF,TGCAGTGCTAGACCGTACTTGGGCGGCGACACAGATACGCAGTATTTT
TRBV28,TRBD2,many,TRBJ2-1,CASSLSLLASGNEQFF,TGTGCCAGCAGTTTATCTCTCCTGGCTAGCGGAAATGAGCAGTTCTTC
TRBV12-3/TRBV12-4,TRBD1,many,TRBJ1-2,CASSLRQGLDYGYTF,TGTGCCAGCAGTCTTCGACAGGGCCTGGACTATGGCTACACCTTC